This TCR beta chain was identified during a study of beta chain features in type 1 diabetes. Study-wide results and caveats: Researchers report that Type 1 diabetes patients had moderately but significantly shorter TCRB CDR3s across all four CD4+ subsets.

The V segment lost 9 bases and the J segment 5 bases; nucleotides outside the gene matches: 6. Germline V gene sequence: CDR1 ENHRY, CDR2 SYGVKD. The CDR3 is 12 amino acids. Sequencing targeted expressed TCRB transcripts, as all isolated RNA had been reverse transcribed. The protocol was immunoSEQ multiplex PCR, while the TCRdb copy is restricted to in-frame clones and leaves out a portion. The table has 680,000 or so clones, roughly 13% seen once. This clone has more than one count but fewer than ten. The antigen is not known. The sample taken for sequencing was naive CD4+ T cells from blood. This receptor was obtained from a man aged 18 to 29 with type 1 diabetes. The chain links TRBV10-3 to TRBJ2-7; 8 bases match TRBD2. CDR3 DNA sequence: TGTGCCATTACCGGGACTAGTGACGAGCAGTACTTC. Protein: CAITGTSDEQYF.